The 13 T cell receptor beta chains below all came from one sample that was sequenced in a study of blood T cell repertoires in COVID-19 (dated by TCRdb to 2019 to 2021). Libraries came from the immunoSEQ multiplex PCR assay. This is the immuneACCESS table as TCRdb keeps it, with only in-frame sequences that have V and J called. A part of the clones is gone; compared with another copy, unresolved V genes explain less than half, and the rest is unexplained. A total of 150,000 to 200,000 clones appear in this sample, approximately 82% of them only once. The ten largest clonotypes hold under 9% of the sample. Sequenced sample: peripheral blood. All receptors derive from a woman aged 40-49 years with COVID-19, enrolled during active disease.

The rearrangement links TRBV4-2 to TRBJ2-1; TRBD2 aligns across 9 bases. This CDR3 contains 15 residues. J was trimmed by 4 bases and V by 1 base; bases with no gene match: 2. Germline CDR1 LGHNA, CDR2 YNFKEQ. The CDR3 loop is CASSQGLAAYNEQFF. The CDR3 DNA is TGTGCCAGCAGCCAAGGACTAGCGGCTTACAATGAGCAGTTCTTC.

The chain carries TRBV11-2 and TRBJ1-2, with D hard to call. From germline, CDR1 is SGHAT and CDR2 FQNNGV. This CDR3 has 12 residues. Trimming stripped 0 bases from V and 7 bases from J, with 6 bases between. DNA of the CDR3: TGTGCCAGCAGCTTAGAGCTCAGTGGCTACACCTTC. Residues: CASSLELSGYTF.

The chain joins TRBV30 to TRBJ1-2; 10 nucleotides line up with TRBD1. The germline CDR1 and CDR2 sequences are GTSNPN and SVGIG (reference sequence). The CDR3 loop spans 14 amino acids. Trimming removed 4 bases from V and 8 bases from J; junction bases left unmatched: 10. The chain's CDR3 is CAWTPDRGSRGYTF. CDR3 sequence (DNA): TGTGCCTGGACTCCGGACAGGGGGTCTCGCGGCTACACCTTC.

This rearrangement joins TRBV29-1 to TRBJ2-2, with D possibly TRBD2 on 7 matching bases. Trimming shortened V by 0 bases and J by 7 bases, and 21 bases separated the two germline ends. This CDR3 comprises 17 residues. The germline V gene encodes CDR1 SQVTM and CDR2 ANQGSEA. CDR3 in DNA: TGCAGCGTTGAAGAACGCCAGCGGGACACGAGGAACGGGGAGCTGTTTTTT. Translation: CSVEERQRDTRNGELFF.

Only one count was recorded for this clone. The chain uses TRBV6-1 and TRBJ2-5; TRBD2 might be the D (6 bases). Germline values: CDR1 MNHNS, CDR2 SASEGT. CDR3 length equals 17 residues. V lost 1 base to trimming and J lost 1 base, with 16 bases between them. The DNA of the CDR3 is TGTGCCAGCAGTGAAGTCCCTTTCGGGGGAGGCCAAGAGACCCAGTACTTC. It specifies CASSEVPFGGGQETQYF.

The V call is TRBV9, the J call TRBJ2-7, with D perhaps TRBD2 (5 bases). The V gene's germline CDR1 is SGDLS and CDR2 YYNGEE. The ends were cut back, 0 bases at V and 4 bases at J, with 11 bases in the middle. CDR3 length: 14 amino acids. The CDR3 reads CASSVAEGLYEQYF. As DNA, the CDR3 is TGTGCCAGCAGCGTAGCCGAGGGCCTGTACGAGCAGTACTTC.

The chain combines TRBV27 with TRBJ2-5, with 7 nucleotides matching TRBD1. The germline V gene encodes CDR1 MNHEY and CDR2 SMNVEV (reference sequence). J gave up 3 bases and V 3 bases, and 7 bases lay outside the gene matches. This CDR3 region has 15 residues. The CDR3 here is CASSFIDRVKETQYF. CDR3 bases: TGTGCCAGCAGTTTCATTGACAGGGTGAAAGAGACCCAGTACTTC.

V and J are TRBV9 and TRBJ1-4; D gene uncertain. CDR1 is SGDLS, CDR2 YYNGEE, per germline. V lost 0 bases, J lost 0 bases, and 6 bases lay in between. The CDR3 has 15 residues. CDR3 loop: CASSVAGTTNEKLFF. As DNA, the CDR3 is TGTGCCAGCAGCGTAGCAGGAACAACTAATGAAAAACTGTTTTTT.

The rearrangement links TRBV7-8 to TRBJ2-7; 8 bases are a match to TRBD1. V trimming: 4 bases; J trimming: 5 bases; junction bases outside the gene matches: 7. The CDR3 spans 14 residues. In germline, CDR1 is SGHVS, CDR2 FQNEAQ. For the CDR3, the DNA is TGTGCCAGCAGCTCCTGGACAGGGTCGGACGAGCAGTACGTC. It codes for CASSSWTGSDEQYV.

This clone occurred once. This chain uses TRBV9 with TRBJ2-1, with TRBD2 matching over 8 bases. This CDR3 spans 15 amino acids. The V segment lost 0 bases and the J segment 6 bases; nucleotides outside the gene matches: 5. The germline CDR1 and CDR2 sequences are SGDLS and YYNGEE. CDR3 loop: CASSVAGGRINEQFF. CDR3 DNA: TGTGCCAGCAGCGTAGCGGGCGGGAGGATCAATGAGCAGTTCTTC.

The V gene is TRBV19, the J gene TRBJ2-7; 8 nucleotides align to TRBD1. Trimming removed 5 bases from V and 2 bases from J; junction bases left unmatched: 5. Germline CDR1 is LNHDA and CDR2 is SQIVND (reference sequence). The CDR3 loop spans 14 amino acids. In DNA form, the CDR3 reads TGTGCCAGTAGTTTCCAGGGGGCAACCTACGAGCAGTACTTC. Amino acids: CASSFQGATYEQYF.

The chain carries TRBV4-1 and TRBJ2-5; 9 bases align to TRBD1. In germline, CDR1 is MGHRA, CDR2 YSYEKL. CDR3 length equals 15 residues. V shed 0 bases and J 5 bases; nucleotides not matched to a gene: 4. CDR3 DNA: TGCGCCAGCAGCCAAGAGGGACAGGGCAAGGAGACCCAGTACTTC. This encodes CASSQEGQGKETQYF.

In this sample, this clone turned up a few times. The chain carries TRBV3-1 (or the pseudogene TRBV3-2) and TRBJ2-1; no definite D call. With 1 base removed from V and 2 bases from J, the gap between germline ends came to 6 bases. Looked up from germline, CDR1 is LGHDT and CDR2 is YNNKEL (reference sequence). The CDR3 length is 14 residues. The CDR3 spells CASSQGLAYNEQFF. CDR3 DNA sequence: TGTGCCAGCAGCCAAGGGCTAGCCTACAATGAGCAGTTCTTC.